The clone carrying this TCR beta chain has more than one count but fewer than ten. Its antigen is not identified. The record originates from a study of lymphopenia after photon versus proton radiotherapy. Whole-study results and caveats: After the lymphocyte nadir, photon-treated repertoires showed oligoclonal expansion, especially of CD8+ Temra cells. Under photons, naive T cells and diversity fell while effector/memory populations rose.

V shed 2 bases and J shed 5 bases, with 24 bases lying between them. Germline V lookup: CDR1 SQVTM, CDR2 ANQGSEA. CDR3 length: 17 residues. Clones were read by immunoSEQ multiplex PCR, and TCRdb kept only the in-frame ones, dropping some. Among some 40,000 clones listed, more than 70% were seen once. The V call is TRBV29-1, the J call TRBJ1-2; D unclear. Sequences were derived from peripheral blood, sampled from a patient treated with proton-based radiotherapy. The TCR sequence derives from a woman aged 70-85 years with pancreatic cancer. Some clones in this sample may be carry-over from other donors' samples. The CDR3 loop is CSVELYNTGLISYGYTF. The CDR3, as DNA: TGCAGCGTTGAATTGTACAACACTGGACTTATTTCGTATGGCTACACCTTC.